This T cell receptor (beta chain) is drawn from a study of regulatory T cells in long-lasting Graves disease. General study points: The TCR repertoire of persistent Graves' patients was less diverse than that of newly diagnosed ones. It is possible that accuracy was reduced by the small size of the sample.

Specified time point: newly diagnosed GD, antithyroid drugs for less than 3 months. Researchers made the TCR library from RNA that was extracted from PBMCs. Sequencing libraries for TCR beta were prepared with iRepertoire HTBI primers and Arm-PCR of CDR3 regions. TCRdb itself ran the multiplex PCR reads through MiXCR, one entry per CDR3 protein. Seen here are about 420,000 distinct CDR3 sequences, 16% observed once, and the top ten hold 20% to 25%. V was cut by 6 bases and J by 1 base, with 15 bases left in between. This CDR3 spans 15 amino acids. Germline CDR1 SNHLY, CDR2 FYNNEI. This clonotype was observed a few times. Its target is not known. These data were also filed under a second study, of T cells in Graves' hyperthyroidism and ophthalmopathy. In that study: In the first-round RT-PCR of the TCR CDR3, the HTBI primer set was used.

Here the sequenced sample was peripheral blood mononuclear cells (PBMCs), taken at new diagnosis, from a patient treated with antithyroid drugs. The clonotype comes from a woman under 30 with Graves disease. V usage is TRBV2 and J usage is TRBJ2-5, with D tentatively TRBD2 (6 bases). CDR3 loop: CASRDPMGGQETQYF. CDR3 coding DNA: TGTGCCAGCAGGGACCCCATGGGGGGCCAAGAGACCCAGTACTTC.